The 16 T cell receptor beta chains listed next were all sequenced from one sample in a study of CD8 T cells in ankylosing spondylitis (dated by TCRdb to about 2017). Receptor amplification or capture employed 5' RACE. Instrument used: Illumina HiSeq 2500. The raw public data were reprocessed by TCRdb itself: fastp quality trimming at Q25, MiXCR clonotype calling, in-frame beta chains only. Rows with one shared CDR3 protein collapse into an entry with the most common genes and DNA. The sample table shows roughly 440,000 distinct CDR3 sequences, and approximately 17% are seen once. Clones ranked in the top ten supply approximately 1% of the sample. No antigens are known for them. The full study reports these points: Blood from ankylosing spondylitis patients appeared to be characterized by a TCR beta motif composed of under 10 highly homologous amino acid variants.

The specimen was blood, either unsorted or a sorted T cell fraction (not recorded which). The receptors come from a male donor with ankylosing spondylitis.

CDR3 in DNA: TGTGCCAGCAGCTTAGGGCAGACCTACACAGATACGCAGTATTTT. Residues: CASSLGQTYTDTQYF. The chain uses TRBV7-2 and TRBJ2-3; D is undetermined. Trimming removed 1 base at V and 2 bases at J, with 10 bases between. Germline V gene sequence: CDR1 SGHTA, CDR2 FQGNSA. The CDR3 length is 15 residues.

In its sample, this clonotype was seen a few times. The rearrangement links TRBV12-3 or TRBV12-4 to TRBJ2-2; 7 positions agree with TRBD1. Germline trimming cut 7 bases from V and 1 base from J; bases unmatched to any gene: 9. The CDR3 length is 16 residues. CDR3 DNA: TGTGCCAGCAAAGGCCTCAGGGACAGGAACACCGGGGAGCTGTTTTTT. Translation: CASKGLRDRNTGELFF.

The chain couples TRBV20-1 to TRBJ2-3; D gene unclear. Per the germline V gene, CDR1 is DFQATT and CDR2 is SNEGSKA (reference sequence). The CDR3 is 15 residues long. The V end was cut by 0 bases, the J end by 2 bases, with 12 bases between. CDR3 region: CSARDSGRHTDTQYF. Written as DNA, the CDR3 is TGCAGTGCTAGAGACTCAGGACGTCACACAGATACGCAGTATTTT.

The chain links TRBV4-1 to TRBJ1-2, with 7 bases matching TRBD1. The junction had 10 bases not matched to a gene; V was cut back by 5 bases and J by 4 bases. The germline gives CDR1 MGHRA, CDR2 YSYEKL. This CDR3 is 15 amino acids long. The CDR3 nucleotides are TGCGCCAGCAGCTCAAGAGACAGGGCGGGCTATGGCTACACCTTC. Translating gives CASSSRDRAGYGYTF.

The chain joins TRBV11-2 to TRBJ2-1; D gene ambiguous. Trimming shortened V by 1 base and J by 4 bases, and 11 bases separated the two germline ends. Germline CDR1 is SGHAT and CDR2 is FQNNGV. CDR3 length equals 15 residues. The CDR3 region is CASSLGQAVYNEQFF. The CDR3 DNA follows: TGTGCCAGCAGCTTAGGGCAAGCAGTGTACAATGAGCAGTTCTTC.

This clonotype was counted at least ten times. The chain uses TRBV20-1 and TRBJ2-7; 9 nucleotides line up with TRBD1. The CDR3 spans 14 residues. The V gene end was trimmed by 7 bases and the J gene end by 1 base; junction bases not matched to a gene: 8. Per the germline V gene, CDR1 is DFQATT and CDR2 is SNEGSKA (reference sequence). In DNA, the CDR3 is TGCAGTGTCCCCAGACAGGGGGAATCCTACGAGCAGTACTTC. Translating gives CSVPRQGESYEQYF.

This clonotype was picked up many times. This chain joins TRBV12-3 or TRBV12-4 and TRBJ2-7; TRBD2 aligns across 7 bases. The V segment lost 9 bases and the J segment 6 bases; nucleotides outside the gene matches: 2. This CDR3 is built from 10 residues. CDR3 sequence: CARASGEQYF. In DNA form, the CDR3 reads TGTGCCAGGGCTAGCGGCGAGCAGTACTTC.

This clonotype was recorded a few times. The CDR3 nucleotides read TGCGCCAGCAGCCTCGGGACAGATTTCTACGAGCAGTACTTC. Residues: CASSLGTDFYEQYF. The chain carries TRBV5-1 and TRBJ2-7, with 7 bases that match TRBD1. CDR1 is SGHRS and CDR2 is YFSETQ in the germline V gene. V dropped 4 bases and J dropped 3; count of bases not matched to a gene: 7. The CDR3 runs to 14 residues.

This clonotype was counted a few times. The CDR3 DNA reads as TGTGCCAGCAGTCCCCCGGAAGCTAACTATGGCTACACCTTC. It specifies CASSPPEANYGYTF. This sequence joins TRBV6-1 and TRBJ1-2, with no clear D. The CDR3 is made up of 14 amino acids. CDR1 is MNHNS and CDR2 is SASEGT in the germline V gene. V was clipped by 5 bases and J by 0 bases, with 10 bases between them.

This clonotype was observed many times. The DNA for the CDR3 is TGTGCCAGCAGTACCGCTAGCGGGAGTCTCGATGAGCAGTTCTTC. Its protein is CASSTASGSLDEQFF. V is TRBV6-2 or TRBV6-3 and J is TRBJ2-1, with TRBD2 identical over 10 bases. Germline CDR1 MNHEY, CDR2 SVGEGT. The CDR3 sequence is 15 residues long. With V trimmed by 5 bases and J by 8 bases, 9 bases remained unmatched.

The chain employs TRBV7-2 and TRBJ2-5; the D is unclear. The CDR3 extends over 14 amino acids. Trimming removed 0 bases from V and 4 bases from J, with 9 bases in between. The V gene's germline CDR1 is SGHTA and CDR2 FQGNSA. CDR3 loop: CASSLANSLETQYF. Here the CDR3 DNA reads TGTGCCAGCAGCTTAGCGAACAGTTTAGAGACCCAGTACTTC.

This clonotype was detected only a few times. The V call is TRBV5-6, the J call TRBJ1-6; D unresolved. Germline-derived CDR1 and CDR2 are SGHDT and YYEEEE. The CDR3 consists of 15 residues. Between the trimmed V and J ends, which lost 1 base and 10 bases, there was a span of 15 bases. CDR3 residues: CASSLLGNLQSPLHF. CDR3 coding DNA: TGTGCCAGCAGCTTGTTAGGTAACCTGCAGTCACCCCTCCACTTT.

This clonotype was recorded at least ten times. The J gene is TRBJ1-2, the V gene TRBV14; D is perhaps TRBD1 (6 bases). Looked up from germline, CDR1 is SGHDN and CDR2 is FVKESK. The CDR3 is 15 amino acids. V was cut by 4 bases and J by 6 bases, with 18 bases left in between. This CDR3 reads CASSPDSSARDGYTF. The DNA of the CDR3 is TGTGCCAGCAGCCCGGACAGTTCCGCGAGGGATGGCTACACCTTC.

This clonotype was detected a few times. V usage is TRBV2 and J usage is TRBJ2-7, with 9 bases fitting TRBD1. V was clipped by 6 bases and J by 5 bases; unmatched bases: 8. This CDR3 has 14 amino acids. The germline gives CDR1 SNHLY, CDR2 FYNNEI. The DNA for the CDR3 is TGTGCCAGCAGAGATACAGGGGGCAAAAACGAGCAGTACTTC. Protein: CASRDTGGKNEQYF.

The chain carries TRBV28 and TRBJ2-1; the match to TRBD2 covers 10 bases. The CDR3 runs 16 residues. The V segment lost 6 bases and the J segment 6 bases; nucleotides outside the gene matches: 11. Germline V gene lookup returns CDR1 MDHEN and CDR2 SYDVKM. The CDR3, as DNA: TGTGCCAGCAGCCTAACTAGCGGGACGAGATCCAATGAGCAGTTCTTC. Its translation is CASSLTSGTRSNEQFF.

The chain joins TRBV11-2 to TRBJ2-7; 7 bases agree with TRBD2. Germline V gene lookup returns CDR1 SGHAT and CDR2 FQNNGV. This CDR3 is 15 amino acids long. V lost 2 bases to trimming and J lost 6 bases; unmatched junction nucleotides: 10. As DNA, the CDR3 is TGTGCCAGCAGCTTAAACGGACTAGACCCCATCGAGCAGTACTTC. Encoded protein: CASSLNGLDPIEQYF.